This T cell receptor beta chain was identified during a study of blood T cell repertoires in COVID-19. At the level of the study: T cells, B-cell-depleted T cells, or PBMCs provided the cDNA or gDNA that served as material.

The CDR3 loop spans 13 amino acids. The germline V gene has CDR1 MNHEY and CDR2 SVGAGI. The V gene lost 0 bases and the J gene lost 4 bases, with 6 bases spanning the gap. Clones were sequenced by immunoSEQ multiplex PCR, and TCRdb holds only the in-frame ones, with some missing. The sample yields approximately 330,000 clones, roughly 86% seen once. This chain links TRBV6-5 with TRBJ2-5; D gene uncertain. The sample consisted of peripheral blood. The source is a young man with COVID-19, enrolled during active disease. The CDR3 is CASSYSYSETQYF. The CDR3, as DNA: TGTGCCAGCAGTTACTCGTATTCAGAGACCCAGTACTTC.